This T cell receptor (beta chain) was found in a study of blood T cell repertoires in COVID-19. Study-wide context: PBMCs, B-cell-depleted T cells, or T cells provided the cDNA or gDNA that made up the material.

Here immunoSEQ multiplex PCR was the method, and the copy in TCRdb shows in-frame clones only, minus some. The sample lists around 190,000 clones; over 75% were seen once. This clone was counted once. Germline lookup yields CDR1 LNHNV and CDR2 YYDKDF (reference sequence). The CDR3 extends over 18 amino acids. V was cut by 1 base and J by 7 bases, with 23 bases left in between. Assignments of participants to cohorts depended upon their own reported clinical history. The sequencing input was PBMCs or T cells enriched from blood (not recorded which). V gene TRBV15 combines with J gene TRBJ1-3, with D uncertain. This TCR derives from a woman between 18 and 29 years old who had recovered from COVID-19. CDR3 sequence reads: CATSRGYDSVIFPNTIYF. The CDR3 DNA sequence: TGTGCCACCAGCAGAGGTTACGATTCAGTGATCTTTCCCAACACCATATATTTT.